This is a list of T cell receptor beta chains from one sample in a study of beta chain features in type 1 diabetes. Sequencing was performed with immunoSEQ multiplex PCR; in TCRdb, only in-frame clones are kept and a portion is missing. The sample lists tens of thousands of clones; 65% were seen once. Sequencing used Tregs from blood. Source of these receptors: a woman aged 30 to 39 with type 1 diabetes. Both conserved end residues are trimmed from each CDR3. Each record gives: CDR3 protein, V gene, D gene, clone size, J gene. The D gene is left open where the match is weak. A row's size may be missing; if present it is once, few, many or a size class.

ASAPGTGVDYSNQPQH TRBV19 TRBD1 - TRBJ1-5
ASKKGQSRPNEQF TRBV5-8 TRBD1 - TRBJ2-1
ASSLTGGNTEAF TRBV7-3 - few TRBJ1-1
ASSLAQASYYGYT TRBV7-9 - few TRBJ1-2
ASSVGYVPAYEQY TRBV6-6 - - TRBJ2-7
ASSSTGGKDYGYT TRBV27 TRBD1 - TRBJ1-2
SVLQGEAYNEQF TRBV29-1 - once TRBJ2-1
SAQNTNTGELF TRBV29-1 - - TRBJ2-2
ASSRGRPGANVLT TRBV7-6 - - TRBJ2-6
ASGSGGSTDTQY TRBV28 TRBD2 - TRBJ2-3
ASSSFYRVGPGEQY TRBV11-2 - few TRBJ2-7
ASSQVGRISGNTIY TRBV4-2 - - TRBJ1-3
ASSRGLAGDGEQY TRBV18 TRBD2 few TRBJ2-7
ASSLLPGVVDTEAF TRBV5-1 - - TRBJ1-1
ASTFGGRLIYEQY TRBV7-2 - - TRBJ2-7
ASSPELSGFRRYT TRBV6-6 - - TRBJ1-2
ASSPGTGEIVNEQY TRBV18 TRBD1 - TRBJ2-7
ASSLRQDQETQY TRBV11-1 - - TRBJ2-5
ASSHPGTSDNEQF TRBV4-2 TRBD2 - TRBJ2-1
ASSRAGSSTDTQY TRBV18 TRBD2 - TRBJ2-3
ASSLGGYRETQY TRBV5-1 - few TRBJ2-5
ASSSYTGTNFDEQY TRBV28 - few TRBJ2-7
AISTGEGQPQH TRBV10-3 TRBD1 - TRBJ1-5
ASTPSAGDTQY TRBV28 - - TRBJ2-3
ASNTGNAETQY TRBV2 - few TRBJ2-5
ASSEVRLAGDTGELF TRBV6-1 TRBD2 - TRBJ2-2
AISESTGGTYEQY TRBV10-3 TRBD1 few TRBJ2-7
ASSIAEGGETEAF TRBV19 - - TRBJ1-1
SASQAGGGGDTQY TRBV29-1 TRBD2 few TRBJ2-3
ASSLLVGRGGLTKNIQY TRBV5-6 TRBD2 - TRBJ2-4
ASRKNPGTVAYEQY TRBV27 TRBD1 few TRBJ2-7
ASSPKGGQGNTEAF TRBV18 TRBD1 - TRBJ1-1
ASSPQGIGYEQY TRBV7-6 - - TRBJ2-7
ASSPGLVGSSEQF TRBV7-2 TRBD2 - TRBJ2-1
ASSPGTSGSLAGTQY TRBV19 TRBD2 - TRBJ2-5
ASTDIGTGYISGANVLT TRBV19 TRBD1 - TRBJ2-6
ASSSASGSGTDTQY TRBV7-3 TRBD2 - TRBJ2-3
ASSSRSGRGVEQY TRBV6-5 TRBD2 few TRBJ2-7
ASSFSTGWNEQY TRBV28 - - TRBJ2-7
SVGDIRNTEAF TRBV29-1 - - TRBJ1-1